This T cell receptor (beta chain) derives from a study of cytomegalovirus exposure and HLA in healthy donors. Points from the study as a whole: Rare TCR sequences dominated, though some public TCRs recurred in many donors. In a later analysis, several top co-occurrence clusters appeared linked to parvovirus B19, influenza, CMV and Epstein-Barr virus. As a later analysis revealed, the rate of TCR association differed by HLA locus, with DRB1 most and HLA-C fewest.

The PCR had 60 Vbeta and 13 Jbeta primers. Data came from immunoSEQ multiplex PCR; TCRdb stores just in-frame clones and leaves some out. The table includes 150,000 to 200,000 clones, 75% to 90% detected once. In the case of this clone: The antigen remains unidentified.

Germline V lookup: CDR1 LGHNA, CDR2 YNFKEQ. Trimming took 0 bases from V and 5 from J, leaving 11 bases between them. The CDR3 length is 15 residues. The chain combines TRBV4-2 with TRBJ1-5; weak D call: TRBD1 (5 bases). The source of this sequence is a man between 18 and 29 years old in good health and CMV-seropositive. The sample was PBMCs. The CDR3 sequence: CASSQDQGDYQPQHF. DNA of the CDR3: TGTGCCAGCAGCCAAGATCAGGGTGACTATCAGCCCCAGCATTTT.